This T cell receptor (beta chain) emerged from a study of blood T cell repertoires in COVID-19. Turning to the study itself: Spain, Italy and the United States supplied samples that represented acute and convalescent COVID-19. Nucleic acid was either cDNA or gDNA, and it came from T cells, B-cell-depleted T cells, or PBMCs.

The repertoire was sequenced with immunoSEQ multiplex PCR; TCRdb's copy has only in-frame clones and lacks some. The sample has a few hundred thousand clones, approximately 83% seen once; the top ten hold under 2.5%. Germline-derived CDR1 and CDR2 are SGHKS and YYEKEE (reference sequence). CDR3 length: 15 amino acids. J gave up 5 bases and V 0 bases, and 7 bases lay outside the gene matches. Categorization into cohorts depended on clinical history that participants reported. Sequenced material: PBMCs or T cells enriched from blood (not recorded which). The sequence was collected from a woman in her fifties or sixties who had recovered from COVID-19. This chain uses TRBV5-5 with TRBJ1-2; 7 bases match TRBD1. Here the CDR3 reads CASSLVTGIGYGYTF. CDR3 DNA: TGTGCCAGCAGCTTGGTGACAGGGATTGGGTATGGCTACACCTTC.